The 26 T cell receptor beta chains reported below all come from one sample, sequenced in a study of T cells in Graves' hyperthyroidism and ophthalmopathy. TCR beta CDR3 regions were amplified from RNA. An initial round of RT-PCR targeting the TCR CDR3 relied on the HTBI primer set. TCRdb reprocessed the multiplex PCR reads with MiXCR, giving one entry per CDR3 protein. Of roughly 500,000 distinct CDR3 sequences detected, 35% to 55% appear once; the ten largest clones hold around a fifth. Input material: peripheral blood or thyroid tissue (not recorded which). These receptors originate from an adult woman with Graves' disease, either hyperthyroidism or ophthalmopathy (not recorded which).

Details on this clonotype: This may be a read error, as it is one base from a much larger clone. The chain joins TRBV6-1 to TRBJ1-1; D gene uncertain. Trimming removed 5 bases from V and 3 bases from J, with 10 bases in between. Germline V gene sequence: CDR1 MNHNS, CDR2 SASEGT. CDR3 size: 13 residues. This CDR3 reads CASSPFLDTEAFF. CDR3 in DNA: TGTGCCAGCAGTCCATTCCTGGACACTGAAGCTTTCTTT.

This clonotype was recorded many times. The rearrangement links TRBV12-3 or TRBV12-4 to TRBJ1-4; D gene ambiguous. V was shortened by 1 base and J by 8 bases, with 14 bases between the two germline ends. The CDR3 totals 15 residues. CDR3 sequence reads: CASSLGVVVQEKLFF. The CDR3 bases are TGTGCCAGCAGTTTAGGCGTGGTGGTACAGGAAAAACTGTTTTTT.

This chain links TRBV29-1 with TRBJ2-7; the D gene is possibly TRBD1 (5 bases). This CDR3 comprises 12 residues. Trimming left V 5 bases short and J 2 bases short, with 10 bases between. Looked up from germline, CDR1 is SQVTM and CDR2 is ANQGSEA. As DNA, the CDR3 is TGCAGCGTTCAAGTGACAGCCTACGAGCAGTACTTC. This codes for CSVQVTAYEQYF.

This clonotype was seen repeatedly, ten times or more. This chain uses TRBV19 with TRBJ1-5; tentative D call: TRBD1 (5 bases). The CDR3 covers 14 residues. The ends were cut back, 3 bases at V and 3 bases at J, with 9 bases in the middle. Germline CDR1 reads LNHDA; CDR2 reads SQIVND (reference sequence). DNA of the CDR3: TGTGCCAGTAGTATTAGGGGTATCAATCAGCCCCAGCATTTT. It yields the protein CASSIRGINQPQHF.

This clonotype was counted between two and nine times. This chain connects TRBV15 to TRBJ2-7, with D possibly called TRBD1 or TRBD2 (7 bases each). There are 14 residues in the CDR3. Trimming cost V 3 bases and J 3 bases, with 12 bases left between them. Germline lookup yields CDR1 LNHNV and CDR2 YYDKDF (reference sequence). The CDR3 region is CATSRLRGGYEQYF. The CDR3 bases are TGTGCCACCAGCAGGCTCAGGGGGGGCTACGAGCAGTACTTC.

Only a few counts were recorded for this clonotype. No conserved phenylalanine or tryptophan ends this CDR3, so it is likely a read error. The DNA is omitted, as the CDR3 cannot be located on it reliably, and the CDR3 follows TCRdb's listing. The chain links TRBV6-5 to TRBJ1-6. The CDR3 is made up of 8 amino acids, end residues included. The germline CDR1 and CDR2 sequences are MNHEY and SVGAGI. The CDR3 loop is CASSYSPT.

This clonotype appeared once. Lacking the conserved final phenylalanine or tryptophan, this CDR3 likely reflects a read error. The DNA is left out, because the CDR3 cannot be placed on it with certainty; the CDR3 is given as TCRdb lists it. The rearrangement joins TRBV7-2 to TRBJ1-3. The germline CDR1 and CDR2 sequences are SGHTA and FQGNSA. The CDR3 totals 12 residues, both ends included. The CDR3 loop reads CASSLDVERSNT.

This clonotype has just one count. CDR3 bases: TGCGCCAGCAGACCGGGAAACATCTACGCTGAAGCTTTCTTT. Its protein product is CASRPGNIYAEAFF. The gene calls are TRBV10-2 and TRBJ1-1, with D unclear. Germline-derived CDR1 and CDR2 are WSHSY and SAAADI. This CDR3 has 14 amino acids. Trimming left V 6 bases short and J 6 bases short, with 17 bases between.

The table lists this clonotype with many counts. The gene calls are TRBV16 and TRBJ1-1; TRBD1 is a possible D gene (5 bases). In germline, CDR1 is KGHSY, CDR2 FQNENV. Trimming took 0 bases from V and 1 from J, leaving 6 bases between them. The CDR3 consists of 14 residues. Here the CDR3 reads CASSQSGGNTEAFF. CDR3 DNA sequence: TGTGCCAGCAGCCAATCCGGGGGGAACACTGAAGCTTTCTTT.

V is TRBV29-1 and J is TRBJ2-7, with D uncertain. The V gene lost 3 bases and the J gene lost 2 bases, with 20 bases spanning the gap. This CDR3 spans 16 amino acids. Germline V lookup: CDR1 SQVTM, CDR2 ANQGSEA. The chain's CDR3 is CSVEDLRGDLPYEQYF. CDR3 in DNA: TGCAGCGTTGAGGATCTTCGCGGAGACCTCCCCTACGAGCAGTACTTC.

There are many counts of this clonotype. J is TRBJ1-5 and V is TRBV12-3 or TRBV12-4, with D unclear. CDR3 length: 14 residues. V was trimmed by 4 bases and J by 1 base, leaving 8 bases between them. CDR3 nucleotide sequence: TGTGCCAGCAGTTCGATGGGAAGCAATCAGCCCCAGCATTTT. It yields the protein CASSSMGSNQPQHF.

This chain joins TRBV20-1 and TRBJ1-6; D is unresolved. The CDR3 runs to 12 residues. The ends were cut back, 0 bases at V and 9 bases at J, with 6 bases in the middle. Germline CDR1 DFQATT, CDR2 SNEGSKA (reference sequence). The CDR3 DNA reads as TGCAGTGCTAGAGATCCCCCTTCACCCCTCCACTTT. Its protein is CSARDPPSPLHF.

This clonotype appeared a few times. Possible read error: a much larger clone is one base away. V usage is TRBV7-9 and J usage is TRBJ1-1, with D possibly TRBD1 on 6 matching bases. Germline V gene data show CDR1 as SEHNR and CDR2 as FQNEAQ (reference sequence). The CDR3 is 13 amino acids. The CDR3 loop is CVSGWGARTEAFF. Here the CDR3 DNA reads TGTGTCAGCGGCTGGGGGGCGCGGACTGAAGCTTTCTTT. The full variable domain, completed using reference TRBV7-9 and TRBJ1-1, is DTGVSQNPRHKITKRGQNVTFRCDPISEHNRLYWYRQTLGQGPEFLTYFQNEAQLEKSRLLSDRFSAERPKGSFSTLEIQRTEQGDSAMYLCVSGWGARTEAFFGQGTRLTVV.

The V and J genes are TRBV29-1 and TRBJ2-2; D uncertain. The CDR3 sequence is 13 residues long. Germline V lookup: CDR1 SQVTM, CDR2 ANQGSEA. V lost 8 bases and J lost 6, with 16 bases in between. The CDR3 here is CSSLGGGAGELFF. The CDR3 nucleotides are TGCAGCAGTTTAGGCGGTGGCGCCGGGGAGCTGTTTTTT.

The V gene is TRBV5-1, the J gene TRBJ2-6; possibly TRBD1 for D (5 bases). The CDR3 has 11 amino acids. V dropped 5 bases and J dropped 15 bases, with 12 bases sitting between them. Germline CDR1 SGHRS, CDR2 YFSETQ. The CDR3 nucleotides are TGCGCCAGCAGGCAGGGAACCGGCCTGACTTTC. Translation: CASRQGTGLTF. The variable domain in full, completed from reference TRBV5-1 and TRBJ2-6, reads KAGVTQTPRYLIKTRGQQVTLSCSPISGHRSVSWYQQTPGQGLQFLFEYFSETQRNKGNFPGRFSGRQFSNSRSEMNVSTLELGDSALYLCASRQGTGLTFGAGSRLTVL.

The chain is built from TRBV29-1 and TRBJ1-2; D not resolved. The CDR3 runs 12 residues. CDR1 SQVTM and CDR2 ANQGSEA come from the germline V gene. With 6 bases removed from V and 8 bases from J, the gap between germline ends came to 16 bases. CDR3 sequence: CSVATGPAGYTF. CDR3 DNA sequence: TGCAGCGTCGCCACCGGGCCAGCGGGCTACACCTTC.

The rearrangement links TRBV7-9 to TRBJ2-7, with TRBD1 matching 10 bases. The CDR3 has 12 amino acids. Germline V CDR1 and CDR2: SEHNR, FQNEAQ (reference sequence). The J segment lost 7 bases and the V segment lost 8 bases, leaving 5 bases of the junction unmatched. The CDR3 loop reads CASRDRGWEQYF. The CDR3 nucleotides read TGTGCCAGCCGGGACAGGGGTTGGGAGCAGTACTTC.

The chain employs TRBV7-3 and TRBJ1-1; 7 bases fit TRBD1. The CDR3 sequence is 15 residues long. The V gene end was trimmed by 4 bases and the J gene end by 3 bases; junction bases not matched to a gene: 8. CDR1 and CDR2 from the germline V gene are SGHTA and FQGTGA. Here the CDR3 DNA reads TGTGCCAGCAGCTCAATCCCGGGACAGTACACTGAAGCTTTCTTT. As protein: CASSSIPGQYTEAFF. Full variable domain (remainder filled in from reference TRBV7-3 and TRBJ1-1): GAGVSQTPSNKVTEKGKYVELRCDPISGHTALYWYRQSLGQGPEFLIYFQGTGAADDSGLPNDRFFAVRPEGSVSTLKIQRTERGDSAVYLCASSSIPGQYTEAFFGQGTRLTVV.

This clonotype was observed at least ten times. V gene TRBV12-3 or TRBV12-4 combines with J gene TRBJ1-6; 10 bases map to TRBD1. The CDR3 is made up of 14 amino acids. Trimming removed 9 bases from V and 9 bases from J; junction bases left unmatched: 8. The CDR3 DNA follows: TGTGCCAGTAGTCGGACAGGGGGTAGTTCACCCCTCCACTTT. As protein: CASSRTGGSSPLHF.

This clonotype was seen only once. The rearrangement uses TRBV12-3 or TRBV12-4 and TRBJ1-1; D is undetermined. Trimming stripped 6 bases from V and 4 bases from J, with 12 bases between. The CDR3 totals 13 residues. Written as DNA, the CDR3 is TGTGCCAGCAGGTTCGCGGGGAGCACTGAAGCTTTCTTT. It encodes CASRFAGSTEAFF.

This clonotype was picked up a small number of times. This chain connects TRBV10-2 to TRBJ2-3; D is ambiguous. The CDR3 runs to 13 residues. The ends were cut back, 10 bases at V and 4 bases at J, with 15 bases in the middle. The germline V gene has CDR1 WSHSY and CDR2 SAAADI. This chain's CDR3 is CATRLPLADTQYF. DNA of the CDR3: TGCGCCACTCGACTCCCCCTGGCAGATACGCAGTATTTT.

This clonotype has just one count. The chain uses TRBV20-1 and TRBJ1-6, with 11 bases lining up with TRBD1. The CDR3 covers 17 residues. The germline CDR1 and CDR2 sequences are DFQATT and SNEGSKA (reference sequence). V shed 2 bases, J shed 7 bases, and the junction held 10 bases outside the gene matches. This chain's CDR3 is CSARSPGQGDTNSPLHF. The CDR3 coding sequence is TGCAGTGCTAGATCTCCGGGACAGGGGGACACCAATTCACCCCTCCACTTT.

This clonotype was counted between two and nine times. The chain has TRBV29-1 and TRBJ1-5, with a weak D call TRBD1 (5 bases). This CDR3 region has 14 residues. The germline CDR1 and CDR2 sequences are SQVTM and ANQGSEA. Trimming took 6 bases from V and 4 from J, leaving 16 bases between them. CDR3 residues: CSVSLRQPNQPQHF. Here the CDR3 DNA reads TGCAGCGTCTCCCTTCGACAGCCTAATCAGCCCCAGCATTTT.

This clonotype was observed many times. The chain uses TRBV5-5 and TRBJ1-1, with D perhaps matching TRBD1 (5 bases). Germline-derived CDR1 and CDR2 are SGHKS and YYEKEE (reference sequence). The V end lost 4 bases, the J end lost 4 bases, and 17 bases lay between the germline ends. The CDR3 totals 15 residues. The DNA for the CDR3 is TGTGCCAGCAGCCCTGTCTTCCCCGGGGGCACTGAAGCTTTCTTT. Translating gives CASSPVFPGGTEAFF.

The chain is built from TRBV2 and TRBJ2-7, with D possibly TRBD1 on 5 matching bases. There are 16 residues in the CDR3. Trimming shortened V by 4 bases and J by 7 bases, and 23 bases separated the two germline ends. The germline CDR1 and CDR2 sequences are SNHLY and FYNNEI. CDR3 nucleotides: TGTGCCAGCAGTGCACTCATTAGGGGCCCCCCTCGGGAGCAGTACTTC. This gives the protein CASSALIRGPPREQYF.

The chain recombines TRBV24-1 with TRBJ1-2, with 7 bases that match TRBD1. The ends lost 0 bases at V and 5 bases at J; junction bases unmatched: 2. The CDR3 is 14 amino acids. The germline gives CDR1 KGHDR, CDR2 SFDVKD. CDR3 DNA: TGTGCCACCAGTGATTTGGACAGGGAATATGGCTACACCTTC. It yields the protein CATSDLDREYGYTF.